The source of this T cell receptor (beta chain) is a study of T cells in Graves' hyperthyroidism and ophthalmopathy. Germline V gene lookup returns CDR1 MDHEN and CDR2 SYDVKM. This CDR3 is built from 13 residues. The ends were cut back, 3 bases at V and 4 bases at J, with 6 bases in the middle. This clonotype was seen only a few times. TCR beta CDR3 sequences were amplified from RNA transcripts. During a first-round RT-PCR of the TCR CDR3, the HTBI primer set was used. MiXCR, applied by TCRdb to the multiplex PCR reads, yields one record per CDR3 protein. The sample includes over 450,000 distinct CDR3 sequences, about a sixth of them seen just once.

Sequencing used blood. The gene calls are TRBV28 and TRBJ2-2; possible D gene TRBD2, 5 bases. This clonotype was sampled from a woman in her late teens or twenties with Graves' ophthalmopathy. CDR3 nucleotides: TGTGCCAGCAGTTTTAGCGCCACCGGGGAGCTGTTTTTT. Translating gives CASSFSATGELFF.